These 9 T cell receptor beta chains originate from one sample sequenced in a study of blood T cell repertoires in COVID-19. Sequencing used immunoSEQ multiplex PCR; TCRdb keeps in-frame clones, though not all of them. The sample carries more than 300,000 clones, under 90% recorded once. The specimen sequenced was PBMCs or T cells enriched from blood (not recorded which). The receptors were gathered from a man in his thirties or forties who had recovered from COVID-19.

The chain joins TRBV19 to TRBJ2-6, with TRBD2 identical over 12 bases. Germline values: CDR1 LNHDA, CDR2 SQIVND (reference sequence). J was trimmed by 11 bases and V by 2 bases; bases with no gene match: 7. The CDR3 totals 16 residues. DNA of the CDR3: TGTGCCAGTAGTATACTAGCGGGGGGGCCATCGGACGTCCTGACTTTC. Amino acids: CASSILAGGPSDVLTF.

The rearrangement uses TRBV5-4 and TRBJ1-1; 7 bases are a match to TRBD1. This CDR3 is 18 amino acids long. The germline gives CDR1 SGHNT, CDR2 YYREEE (reference sequence). J gave up 3 bases and V 4 bases, and 18 bases lay outside the gene matches. CDR3 loop: CASSALINRGQVDTEAFF. The CDR3 bases are TGTGCCAGCAGCGCCCTTATTAACAGGGGACAAGTGGACACTGAAGCTTTCTTT.

V and J are TRBV18 and TRBJ2-3; unclear D gene. V lost 0 bases to trimming and J lost 5 bases, with 6 bases between them. The CDR3 has 13 amino acids. Germline CDR1 and CDR2: KGHSH and LQKENI. CDR3 sequence reads: CASSPPSRDTQYF. For the CDR3, the DNA is TGTGCCAGCTCACCACCTTCGAGAGATACGCAGTATTTT.

This chain connects TRBV11-2 to TRBJ2-1, with D perhaps TRBD2 (6 bases). This CDR3 contains 14 residues. V shed 0 bases and J shed 5 bases, with 8 bases lying between them. Germline loops: CDR1 SGHAT, CDR2 FQNNGV. The CDR3 sequence is CASSLDWGDNEQFF. CDR3 DNA sequence: TGTGCCAGCAGCTTAGATTGGGGGGACAATGAGCAGTTCTTC.

The CDR3 bases are TGTGCCTGGACGGACGGGAGCTCCTACGAGCAGTACTTC. Protein product: CAWTDGSSYEQYF. The chain employs TRBV30 and TRBJ2-7, with D perhaps TRBD2 (6 bases). Germline loops: CDR1 GTSNPN, CDR2 SVGIG (reference sequence). The ends were cut back, 4 bases at V and 0 bases at J, with 10 bases in the middle. The CDR3 runs to 13 residues.

A single count supports this clone. The rearrangement links TRBV5-1 to TRBJ1-2; D uncertain. Germline CDR1 SGHRS, CDR2 YFSETQ. V lost 3 bases and J 1 base, leaving 4 bases between the germline ends. The CDR3 is 12 residues long. The DNA of the CDR3 is TGCGCCAGCAGCTCGAGTAACTATGGCTACACCTTC. Encoded protein: CASSSSNYGYTF.

This clone is a singleton in its sample. The rearrangement links TRBV4-1 to TRBJ2-3; the match to TRBD2 covers 11 bases. J gave up 6 bases and V 0 bases, and 8 bases lay outside the gene matches. The germline CDR1 and CDR2 sequences are MGHRA and YSYEKL. The CDR3 spans 17 residues. The CDR3 region is CASSQDPLAGDTDTQYF. The CDR3 nucleotides are TGCGCCAGCAGCCAAGACCCACTAGCGGGAGACACGGATACGCAGTATTTT.

This clone was found a few times. The chain carries TRBV13 and TRBJ1-4; a possible D gene is TRBD1 (6 bases). V lost 2 bases, J lost 3 bases, and 10 bases lay in between. The CDR3 loop spans 15 amino acids. Germline V gene lookup returns CDR1 PRHDT and CDR2 FYEKMQ (reference sequence). CDR3 region: CASSLSGVANEKLFF. The CDR3, as DNA: TGTGCCAGCAGCTTATCAGGGGTGGCTAATGAAAAACTGTTTTTT.

The CDR3 nucleotides read TGTGCCAGCTCACCAGCTCAAGCGGGGACCTACGAGCAGTACTTC. It encodes CASSPAQAGTYEQYF. This rearrangement joins TRBV18 to TRBJ2-7; 7 nucleotides align to TRBD2. The CDR3 is made up of 15 amino acids. Trimming at V came to 2 bases and at J to 2 bases, leaving 6 bases not matched to a gene. CDR1 KGHSH and CDR2 LQKENI come from the germline V gene.